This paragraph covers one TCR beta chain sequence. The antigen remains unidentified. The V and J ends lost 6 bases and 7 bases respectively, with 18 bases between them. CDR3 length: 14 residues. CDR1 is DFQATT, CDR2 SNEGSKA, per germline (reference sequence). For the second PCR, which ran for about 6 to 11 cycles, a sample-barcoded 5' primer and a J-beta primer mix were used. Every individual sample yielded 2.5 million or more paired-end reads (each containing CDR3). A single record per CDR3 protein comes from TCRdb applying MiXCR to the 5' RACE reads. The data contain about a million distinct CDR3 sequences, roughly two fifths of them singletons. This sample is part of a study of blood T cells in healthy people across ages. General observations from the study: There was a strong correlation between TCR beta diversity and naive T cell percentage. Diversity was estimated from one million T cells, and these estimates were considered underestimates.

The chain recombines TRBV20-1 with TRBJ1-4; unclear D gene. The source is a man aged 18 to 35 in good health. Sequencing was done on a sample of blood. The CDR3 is CSALTRDGREKLFF. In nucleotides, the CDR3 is TGCAGTGCCCTGACACGGGATGGGCGTGAAAAACTGTTTTTT.